A single sample gave rise to the 25 T cell receptor beta chains below, sequenced in a study of cytomegalovirus exposure and HLA in healthy donors. Both 60 Vbeta primers and 13 Jbeta primers went into the PCR. Data came from immunoSEQ multiplex PCR; TCRdb stores just in-frame clones and leaves some out. Seen here are around 130,000 clones, about four fifths observed once, and the top ten hold 5.3%. The material sequenced was PBMCs. Receptor source: a man aged 30-40 years in good health and CMV-seronegative.

The chain employs TRBV25-1 and TRBJ2-5; a possible D gene is TRBD2 (6 bases). The J call may be in error: the DNA end matches TRBJ2-7 better. This CDR3 comprises 14 residues. Germline CDR1 reads MGHDK; CDR2 reads SYGVNS. As DNA, the CDR3 is TGTGCCAGCAGTGAATCTGGGGGACTCTACGAGCAGTACTTC. Amino acids: CASSESGGLYEQYF.

The V gene is TRBV11-2, the J gene TRBJ1-2; D is undetermined. There are 14 residues in the CDR3. Germline V gene lookup returns CDR1 SGHAT and CDR2 FQNNGV. V was pared by 2 bases and J by 2 bases, with 9 bases between. CDR3 protein: CASSLLEQNYGYTF. Here the CDR3 DNA reads TGTGCCAGCAGCTTATTAGAACAGAACTATGGCTACACCTTC.

This chain connects TRBV6-6 to TRBJ2-1; the match to TRBD2 covers 9 bases. The germline V gene encodes CDR1 MNHNY and CDR2 SVGAGI (reference sequence). Trimming took 4 bases from V and 7 from J; bases not matched to a gene: 5. The CDR3 runs 14 residues. In nucleotides, the CDR3 is TGTGCCAGCAGTTGGACTAGCGTCGGGAATGAGCAGTTCTTC. Translated, it gives CASSWTSVGNEQFF.

V gene TRBV6-5 combines with J gene TRBJ1-2, with 8 bases aligning to TRBD1. CDR3 length: 13 residues. The trim removed 5 bases at V and 6 bases at J, leaving 5 bases unmatched. Germline assignment: CDR1 MNHEY and CDR2 SVGAGI. CDR3 sequence: CASSQDRGHGYTF. Here the CDR3 DNA reads TGTGCCAGCAGTCAAGACAGGGGACATGGCTACACCTTC.

This clone was observed once. At one end, the junction sequence differs from germline, possibly due to a read error. The chain recombines TRBV7-8 with TRBJ2-5; TRBD2 agrees at 11 bases. Germline CDR1 SGHVS, CDR2 FQNEAQ. CDR3 length: 16 residues. The CDR3 nucleotides read TGTGCCAGCAGCCTAGCGGGAGGCACCACTGGAAAGACCCAGTACTTC. As protein: CASSLAGGTTGKTQYF.

The chain combines TRBV19 with TRBJ2-2; the D gene is possibly TRBD1 (5 bases). CDR1 and CDR2 (germline): LNHDA, SQIVND (reference sequence). V lost 6 bases and J lost 0, with 8 bases in between. The CDR3 length is 14 residues. CDR3 loop: CASRRGANTGELFF. The CDR3 nucleotides read TGTGCCAGTAGAAGGGGCGCGAACACCGGGGAGCTGTTTTTT.

The genes are TRBV14 and TRBJ1-5; D ambiguous. Germline CDR1 is SGHDN and CDR2 is FVKESK. There are 12 residues in the CDR3. V was trimmed by 5 bases and J by 4 bases, leaving 6 bases between them. The CDR3 coding sequence is TGTGCCAGCAGCTATTTAAATCAGCCCCAGCATTTT. Its protein product is CASSYLNQPQHF. Together with reference TRBV14 and TRBJ1-5, the CDR3 gives the full variable domain: EAGVTQFPSHSVIEKGQTVTLRCDPISGHDNLYWYRRVMGKEIKFLLHFVKESKQDESGMPNNRFLAERTGGTYSTLKVQPAELEDSGVYFCASSYLNQPQHFGDGTRLSIL.

V and J are TRBV5-4 and TRBJ2-1; TRBD1 matches 10 bases. This CDR3 has 16 amino acids. Per germline, CDR1 SGHNT and CDR2 YYREEE (reference sequence). The V gene end was trimmed by 3 bases and the J gene end by 9 bases; junction bases not matched to a gene: 12. CDR3 in amino acids: CASSSAGQGLKGEQFF. The CDR3 DNA sequence: TGTGCCAGCAGCTCTGCGGGACAGGGGCTGAAGGGTGAGCAGTTCTTC.

V is TRBV7-2 and J is TRBJ1-3; a weak D match, TRBD1 (5 bases). Germline V lookup: CDR1 SGHTA, CDR2 FQGNSA. This CDR3 has 15 amino acids. V dropped 5 bases and J dropped 4 bases, with 15 bases sitting between them. In DNA, the CDR3 is TGTGCCAGCAGCATCCCAGGGTTCTCCGGAAACACCATATATTTT. Amino acid sequence: CASSIPGFSGNTIYF.

The J gene is TRBJ2-7, the V gene TRBV15; 7 bases fit TRBD1. Germline values: CDR1 LNHNV, CDR2 YYDKDF (reference sequence). The CDR3 spans 14 residues. The junction had 9 bases not matched to a gene; V was cut back by 5 bases and J by 5 bases. The CDR3 sequence: CATSRRTGSNEQYF. The CDR3 nucleotides are TGTGCCACCAGCCGACGGACAGGTTCCAACGAGCAGTACTTC.

The table lists this clone with a count of one. The chain joins TRBV19 to TRBJ1-2, with D possibly TRBD1 on 5 matching bases. The CDR3 runs 13 residues. Trimming took 6 bases from V and 4 from J, leaving 12 bases between them. Germline loops: CDR1 LNHDA, CDR2 SQIVND (reference sequence). CDR3 loop: CASRPTDIYGYTF. CDR3 coding DNA: TGTGCCAGTAGACCGACAGATATCTATGGCTACACCTTC.

The count of this clone is one. V is TRBV5-1 and J is TRBJ1-4; unclear D gene. V was shortened by 0 bases and J by 0 bases, with 6 bases between the two germline ends. The germline CDR1 and CDR2 sequences are SGHRS and YFSETQ. The CDR3 runs 15 residues. The DNA of the CDR3 is TGCGCCAGCAGCTTGGGCGGGACAACTAATGAAAAACTGTTTTTT. Translated, it gives CASSLGGTTNEKLFF.

This clone was observed once. The DNA of the CDR3 is TGCGCCAGCAGCTTGTTGACTACCTACGAGCAGTACTTC. Protein: CASSLLTTYEQYF. The rearrangement links TRBV5-1 to TRBJ2-7; D is possibly TRBD2 (5 bases). V was clipped by 1 base and J by 2 bases, with 7 bases between them. Germline V gene data show CDR1 as SGHRS and CDR2 as YFSETQ. The CDR3 extends over 13 amino acids.

This clone was seen a handful of times. The rearrangement joins TRBV5-1 to TRBJ2-5, with D perhaps matching TRBD1 (6 bases). From germline, CDR1 is SGHRS and CDR2 YFSETQ. The V end lost 4 bases, the J end lost 2 bases, and 9 bases lay between the germline ends. The CDR3 loop spans 13 amino acids. The DNA for the CDR3 is TGCGCCAGCAGCCCGACAGGTCAAGAGACCCAGTACTTC. Translating gives CASSPTGQETQYF.

The rearrangement joins TRBV7-9 to TRBJ2-1, with 9 nucleotides matching TRBD2. With V trimmed by 4 bases and J by 2 bases, 6 bases remained unmatched. Germline V gene data show CDR1 as SEHNR and CDR2 as FQNEAQ (reference sequence). The CDR3 is 16 amino acids. CDR3 protein: CASSSPSGEAYNEQFF. The CDR3 DNA is TGTGCCAGCAGCTCGCCTAGCGGGGAAGCCTACAATGAGCAGTTCTTC.

The chain links TRBV28 to TRBJ1-1; D is undetermined. Germline CDR1 and CDR2: MDHEN and SYDVKM. This CDR3 is 13 amino acids long. V lost 3 bases and J lost 8, with 13 bases in between. The CDR3, as DNA: TGTGCCAGCAGTTTGGATCGGGGTCGGGAAGCTTTCTTT. Amino acid sequence: CASSLDRGREAFF.

The chain is built from TRBV18 and TRBJ1-1, with 7 bases identical to TRBD1. Germline V gene lookup returns CDR1 KGHSH and CDR2 LQKENI. The ends lost 4 bases at V and 5 bases at J; junction bases unmatched: 7. CDR3 length: 14 residues. The DNA of the CDR3 is TGTGCCAGCTCACGACAGGGAAAGGGAACTGAAGCTTTCTTT. This gives the protein CASSRQGKGTEAFF.

The rearrangement joins TRBV19 to TRBJ2-7, with a tentative D call TRBD1 (5 bases). Germline CDR1 reads LNHDA; CDR2 reads SQIVND (reference sequence). The CDR3 totals 13 residues. V was pared by 5 bases and J by 5 bases, with 13 bases between. The CDR3, as DNA: TGTGCCAGTAGTCCAGGGTCCATCGACGAGCAGTACTTC. This codes for CASSPGSIDEQYF.

The chain combines TRBV4-3 with TRBJ2-1, with D perhaps TRBD2 (5 bases). V was cut by 3 bases and J by 0 bases, with 12 bases left in between. The V gene's germline CDR1 is LGHNA and CDR2 YSLEER. This CDR3 spans 16 amino acids. CDR3 protein: CASSQKRVSSYNEQFF. Written as DNA, the CDR3 is TGCGCCAGCAGCCAGAAGAGGGTCAGCTCCTACAATGAGCAGTTCTTC.

The chain is built from TRBV27 and TRBJ2-1; D is unresolved. CDR3 length: 13 residues. Germline CDR1 MNHEY, CDR2 SMNVEV (reference sequence). The V gene lost 2 bases and the J gene lost 3 bases, with 5 bases spanning the gap. Written as DNA, the CDR3 is TGTGCCAGCAGTTTACGGTTCTACAATGAGCAGTTCTTC. Protein: CASSLRFYNEQFF.

The chain links TRBV2 to TRBJ2-5; 9 bases agree with TRBD2. The CDR3 length is 16 residues. In germline, CDR1 is SNHLY, CDR2 FYNNEI. With V trimmed by 4 bases and J by 2 bases, 8 bases remained unmatched. The CDR3 DNA follows: TGTGCCAGCAGTGTTGGGCGGGGGGGCCGGCAAGAGACCCAGTACTTC. This gives the protein CASSVGRGGRQETQYF.

The V call is TRBV5-4, the J call TRBJ1-2; 7 bases map to TRBD1. The CDR3 spans 15 residues. V trimming: 4 bases; J trimming: 7 bases; junction bases outside the gene matches: 13. Germline V gene sequence: CDR1 SGHNT, CDR2 YYREEE (reference sequence). The CDR3 protein is CASSAAIQGSLGYTF. The CDR3 DNA follows: TGTGCCAGCAGCGCGGCGATACAGGGGTCTCTTGGCTACACCTTC.

The rearrangement joins TRBV6-1 to TRBJ2-5; 7 nucleotides agree with TRBD2. CDR1 MNHNS and CDR2 SASEGT come from the germline V gene. The CDR3 spans 15 residues. V dropped 8 bases and J dropped 5; count of bases not matched to a gene: 14. CDR3 in DNA: TGTGCCAGCCGGGACTACCTCCCGGCTGGCGAGACCCAGTACTTC. Its translation is CASRDYLPAGETQYF.

The chain has TRBV2 and TRBJ2-5; 8 bases are a match to TRBD1. The end of the DNA is better explained by TRBJ2-7, so the J call may be wrong. There are 14 residues in the CDR3. CDR1 SNHLY and CDR2 FYNNEI come from the germline V gene. The CDR3: CASSFRDRTYEQYF. CDR3 coding DNA: TGTGCCAGCAGTTTCCGGGACAGGACCTACGAGCAGTACTTC.

CDR3 DNA: TGTGCCACCAGCACTGATATAACAGGCAATCAGCCCCAGCATTTT. It is translated as CATSTDITGNQPQHF. The V gene is TRBV15, the J gene TRBJ1-5; D not resolved. V lost 4 bases, J lost 2 bases, and 12 bases lay in between. Germline V gene lookup returns CDR1 LNHNV and CDR2 YYDKDF (reference sequence). The CDR3 is 15 residues long.